The 2 T cell receptor beta chains presented below share a single source sample, sequenced in a study of regulatory T cells in long-lasting Graves disease. Time point here: persistent/refractory GD, antithyroid drugs over 5 years with positive TRAb. Isolated PBMC RNA provided the starting material for the TCR library. Arm-PCR with iRepertoire HTBI primers amplified the CDR3 regions for these TCR beta libraries. Via MiXCR, TCRdb re-called the multiplex PCR reads, giving one row per CDR3 protein. The top ten clones hold approximately 30% of a sample with roughly 360,000 distinct CDR3 sequences, approximately 25% of them seen once. The sample in question was peripheral blood mononuclear cells (PBMCs), obtained when the disease was refractory, from a patient treated with antithyroid drugs. The receptors were gathered from a woman between 35 and 50 years old with Graves disease.

This clonotype was detected a few times. The chain combines TRBV3-1 with TRBJ2-7; D not resolved. The CDR3 covers 16 residues. V lost 0 bases and J lost 4, with 16 bases in between. Germline CDR1 reads LGHDT; CDR2 reads YNNKEL (reference sequence). In DNA form, the CDR3 reads TGTGCCAGCAGCCAAGATGGGGAACGTCCCCCTTACGAGCAGTACTTC. Translated, it gives CASSQDGERPPYEQYF.

The chain links TRBV7-2 to TRBJ1-1; D is uncertain. Trimming left V 5 bases short and J 1 base short, with 8 bases between. There are 13 residues in the CDR3. Looked up from germline, CDR1 is SGHTA and CDR2 is FQGNSA. CDR3 protein: CASSPTRNTEAFF. CDR3 bases: TGTGCCAGCAGCCCGACAAGGAACACTGAAGCTTTCTTT.